These T cell receptor beta chains were read from a single sample in a study of response to subunit inactivated influenza vaccine. TCRdb itself ran the RT-PCR reads through MiXCR, one entry per CDR3 protein. Of roughly 620,000 distinct CDR3 sequences in the sample, roughly 10% are singletons; the top ten hold approximately 10%. These data also formed part of another study, on T cells expressing NK-cell markers.

Sequencing was performed on PBMCs from blood, taken on the day of vaccination. The receptors were gathered from a man in his fifties who received an inactivated influenza vaccine. CDR3s include the opening cysteine and the closing phenylalanine or tryptophan. A D gene is named only where the DNA matches it firmly. Where a row states a size, it is once, few, many or the class of an expanded clone; other rows omit it.

>TRBJ1-1|TRBV4-3|TRBD1|few
CASGLSGQTEAFF
TGCGCCAGCGGACTGTCGGGACAGACTGAAGCTTTCTTT
>TRBJ2-5|TRBV20-1|NA|few
CSARGIGGETQYF
TGCAGTGCCAGAGGGATCGGAGGAGAGACCCAGTACTTC
>TRBJ2-1|TRBV5-1|TRBD2|few
CASSQLARRSYNEQFF
TGCGCCAGCAGCCAACTAGCGCGTCGCTCCTACAATGAGCAGTTCTTC
>TRBJ2-1|TRBV20-1|TRBD2|few
CSENPAGGPYNEQFF
TGCAGTGAGAACCCAGCGGGAGGGCCGTACAATGAGCAGTTCTTC
>TRBJ2-3|TRBV7-6|NA|NA
CASSLEGSRSSTQYF
TGTGCCAGCAGCTTAGAGGGGAGTAGGAGTAGTACGCAGTATTTT
>TRBJ2-5|TRBV18|NA|NA
CASSTGYQETQYF
TGTGCCAGCTCAACAGGGTATCAAGAGACCCAGTACTTC
>TRBJ2-5|TRBV7-2|TRBD2|NA
CASSSTSGGRETQYF
TGTGCCAGCAGCTCCACTAGCGGGGGGCGAGAGACCCAGTACTTC
>TRBJ2-3|TRBV20-1|TRBD1|few
CSAPNPRQGSDTQYF
TGCAGTGCCCCTAACCCGAGACAGGGGTCAGATACGCAGTATTTT
>TRBJ2-1|TRBV6-1|NA|NA
CASSLQVGAYNEQFF
TGTGCCAGCAGCCTCCAGGTTGGGGCCTACAATGAGCAGTTCTTC
>TRBJ1-2|TRBV25-1|TRBD1|many
CASSEGQGYGYTF
TGTGCCAGCAGTGAGGGACAGGGGTATGGCTACACCTTC
>TRBJ2-3|TRBV5-6|TRBD2|NA
CASSQGTRTSTDTQYF
TGTGCCAGCAGCCAAGGGACTAGGACTAGCACAGATACGCAGTATTTT
>TRBJ2-2|TRBV5-1|NA|NA
CASSLFSGVDTGELFF
TGCGCCAGCAGTCTGTTTTCGGGAGTGGACACCGGGGAGCTGTTTTTT
>TRBJ2-1|TRBV18|TRBD1|few
CASSPYTGQGAINEQFF
TGTGCCAGCTCACCATACACGGGACAGGGGGCGATCAATGAGCAGTTCTTC
>TRBJ2-1|TRBV29-1|NA|many
CSVEFSSSSYNEQFF
TGCAGCGTTGAATTTTCTTCAAGCTCCTACAATGAGCAGTTCTTC
>TRBJ1-1|TRBV7-9|NA|few
CASFGGYTEAFF
TGTGCCAGCTTTGGGGGCTATACTGAAGCTTTCTTT
>TRBJ2-2|TRBV10-3|TRBD2|few
CAISYSGAKNTGELFF
TGTGCCATCAGCTATAGCGGGGCAAAAAACACCGGGGAGCTGTTTTTT
>TRBJ2-1|TRBV14|NA|few
CASSIRDPRATLQFF
TGTGCCAGCAGCATCCGGGACCCTCGGGCGACGTTGCAGTTCTTC
>TRBJ2-1|TRBV6-1|NA|NA
CASSYHSGGYEQFF
TGTGCCAGCTCCTATCATTCGGGGGGCTATGAGCAGTTCTTC
>TRBJ1-2|TRBV6-2/TRBV6-3|NA|few
CASSYLAGNDYGYTF
TGTGCCAGCAGTTACTTGGCAGGGAACGACTATGGCTACACCTTC
>TRBJ1-2|TRBV7-2|TRBD1|few
CASSLTGDLYGYTF
TGTGCCAGCAGCTTGACAGGGGATCTTTATGGCTACACCTTC
>TRBJ2-2|TRBV29-1|NA|many
CSVTTGLGELFF
TGCAGCGTTACCACAGGGCTGGGGGAGCTGTTTTTT
>TRBJ1-2|TRBV7-6|TRBD1|NA
CASSFYPGTGEYYGYTF
TGTGCCAGCAGCTTTTACCCCGGGACAGGGGAATACTATGGCTACACCTTC
>TRBJ2-3|TRBV6-2/TRBV6-3|NA|NA
CASSYPGPDTQYF
TGTGCCAGCAGTTACCCAGGGCCAGATACGCAGTATTTT